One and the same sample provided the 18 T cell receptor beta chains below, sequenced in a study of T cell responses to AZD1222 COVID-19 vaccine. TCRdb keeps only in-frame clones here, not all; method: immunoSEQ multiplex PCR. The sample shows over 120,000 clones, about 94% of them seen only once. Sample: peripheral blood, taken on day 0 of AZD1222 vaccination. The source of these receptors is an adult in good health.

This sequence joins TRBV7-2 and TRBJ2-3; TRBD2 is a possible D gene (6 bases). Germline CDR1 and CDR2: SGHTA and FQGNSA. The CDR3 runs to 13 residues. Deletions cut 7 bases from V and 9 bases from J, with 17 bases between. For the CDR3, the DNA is TGTGCCAGCACCGAAGGGACTTTTGGGACGCAGTATTTT. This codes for CASTEGTFGTQYF.

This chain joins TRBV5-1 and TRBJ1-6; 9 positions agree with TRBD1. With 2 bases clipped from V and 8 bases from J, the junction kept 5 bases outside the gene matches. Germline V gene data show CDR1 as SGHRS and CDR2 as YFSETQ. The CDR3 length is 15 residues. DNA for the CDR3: TGCGCCAGCAGCTTAGCGGGACAGGGTTATTCACCCCTCCACTTT. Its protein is CASSLAGQGYSPLHF.

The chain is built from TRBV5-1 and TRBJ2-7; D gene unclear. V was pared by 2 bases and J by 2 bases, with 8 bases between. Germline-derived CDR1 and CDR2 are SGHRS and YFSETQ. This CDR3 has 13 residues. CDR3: CASSLQSTYEQYF. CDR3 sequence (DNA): TGCGCCAGCAGCTTACAAAGTACCTACGAGCAGTACTTC. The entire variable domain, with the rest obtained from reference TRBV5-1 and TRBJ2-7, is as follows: KAGVTQTPRYLIKTRGQQVTLSCSPISGHRSVSWYQQTPGQGLQFLFEYFSETQRNKGNFPGRFSGRQFSNSRSEMNVSTLELGDSALYLCASSLQSTYEQYFGPGTRLTVT.

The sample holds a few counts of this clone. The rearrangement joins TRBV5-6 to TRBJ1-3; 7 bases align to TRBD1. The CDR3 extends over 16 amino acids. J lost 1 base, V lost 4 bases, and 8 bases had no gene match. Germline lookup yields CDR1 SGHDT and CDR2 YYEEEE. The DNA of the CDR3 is TGTGCCAGCAGCCCACAGGGGCGCCTTTCTGGAAACACCATATATTTT. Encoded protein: CASSPQGRLSGNTIYF.

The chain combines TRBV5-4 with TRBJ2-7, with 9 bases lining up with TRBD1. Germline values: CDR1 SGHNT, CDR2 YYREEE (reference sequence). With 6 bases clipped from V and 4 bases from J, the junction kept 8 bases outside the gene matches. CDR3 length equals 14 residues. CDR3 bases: TGTGCCAGCACCCGCCCGGGACAGGGTTACGAGCAGTACTTC. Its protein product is CASTRPGQGYEQYF.

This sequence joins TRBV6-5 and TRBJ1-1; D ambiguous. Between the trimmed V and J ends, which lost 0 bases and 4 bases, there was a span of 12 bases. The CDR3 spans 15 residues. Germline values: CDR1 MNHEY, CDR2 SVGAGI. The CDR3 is CASSYSYGPSTEAFF. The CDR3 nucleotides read TGTGCCAGCAGTTACTCGTATGGCCCGAGCACTGAAGCTTTCTTT.

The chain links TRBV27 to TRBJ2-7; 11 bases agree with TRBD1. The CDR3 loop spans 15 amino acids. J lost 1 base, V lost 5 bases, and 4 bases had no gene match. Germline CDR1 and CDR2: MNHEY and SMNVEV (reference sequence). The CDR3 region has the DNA TGTGCCAGCAGTGGACAGGGGGCATCATCCTACGAGCAGTACTTC. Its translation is CASSGQGASSYEQYF.

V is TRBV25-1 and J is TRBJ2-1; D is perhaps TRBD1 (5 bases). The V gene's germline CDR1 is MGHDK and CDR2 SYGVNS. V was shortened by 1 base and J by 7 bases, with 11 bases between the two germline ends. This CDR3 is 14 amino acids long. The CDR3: CASSEWRQQNEQFF. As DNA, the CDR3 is TGTGCCAGCAGTGAATGGAGACAGCAGAATGAGCAGTTCTTC.

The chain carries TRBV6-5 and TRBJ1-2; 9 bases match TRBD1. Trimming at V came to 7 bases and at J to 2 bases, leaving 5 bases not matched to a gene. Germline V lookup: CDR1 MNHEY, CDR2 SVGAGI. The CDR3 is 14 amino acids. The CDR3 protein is CASTSGQGNYGYTF. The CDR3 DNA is TGTGCCAGCACCTCGGGACAGGGCAACTATGGCTACACCTTC.

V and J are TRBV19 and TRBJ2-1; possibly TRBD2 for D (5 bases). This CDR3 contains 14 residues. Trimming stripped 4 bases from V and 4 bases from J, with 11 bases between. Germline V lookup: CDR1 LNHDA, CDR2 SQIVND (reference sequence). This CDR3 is CASSRESGYNEQFF. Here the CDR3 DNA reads TGTGCCAGTAGTAGGGAGTCGGGGTACAATGAGCAGTTCTTC.

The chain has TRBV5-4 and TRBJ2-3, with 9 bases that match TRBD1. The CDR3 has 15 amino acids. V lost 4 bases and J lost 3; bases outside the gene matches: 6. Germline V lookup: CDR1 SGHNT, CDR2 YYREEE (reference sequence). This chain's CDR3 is CASSAPGQGTDTQYF. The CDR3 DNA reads TGTGCCAGCAGCGCGCCGGGACAGGGTACAGATACGCAGTATTTT.

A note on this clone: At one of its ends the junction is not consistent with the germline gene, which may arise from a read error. The CDR3 DNA sequence: TGTGCCAGTACCGCAATGGGAGGTTTTGAGGACTTT. Translation: CASTAMGGFEDF. The J gene is TRBJ1-1, the V gene TRBV19, with D hard to call. Germline CDR1 reads LNHDA; CDR2 reads SQIVND (reference sequence). This CDR3 region has 12 residues. The complete variable domain, with remaining parts taken from reference TRBV19 and TRBJ1-1, reads DGGITQSPKYLFRKEGQNVTLSCEQNLNHDAMYWYRQDPGQGLRLIYYSQIVNDFQKGDIAEGYSVSREKKESFPLTVTSAQKNPTAFYLCASTAMGGFEDFGQGTRLTVV.

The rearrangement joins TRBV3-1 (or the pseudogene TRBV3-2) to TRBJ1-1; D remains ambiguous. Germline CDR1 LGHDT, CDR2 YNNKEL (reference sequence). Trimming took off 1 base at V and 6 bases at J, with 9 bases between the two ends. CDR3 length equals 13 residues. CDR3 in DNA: TGTGCCAGCAGCCAAGTACGACAAGCTGAAGCTTTCTTT. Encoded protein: CASSQVRQAEAFF.

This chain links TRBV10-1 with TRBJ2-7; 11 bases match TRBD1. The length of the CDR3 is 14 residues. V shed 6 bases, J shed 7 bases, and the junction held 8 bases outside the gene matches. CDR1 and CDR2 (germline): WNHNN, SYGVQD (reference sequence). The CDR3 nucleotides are TGCGCCAGCAGGGCGGACAGGGGGCTGGAGGAGCAGTACTTC. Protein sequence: CASRADRGLEEQYF.

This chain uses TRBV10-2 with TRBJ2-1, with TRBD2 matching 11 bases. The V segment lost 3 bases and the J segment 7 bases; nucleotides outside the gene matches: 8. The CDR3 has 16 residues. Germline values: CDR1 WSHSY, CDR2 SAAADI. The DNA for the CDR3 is TGCGCCAGCAGTGACTTTGGACTAGCGGGTCTGAATGAGCAGTTCTTC. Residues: CASSDFGLAGLNEQFF.

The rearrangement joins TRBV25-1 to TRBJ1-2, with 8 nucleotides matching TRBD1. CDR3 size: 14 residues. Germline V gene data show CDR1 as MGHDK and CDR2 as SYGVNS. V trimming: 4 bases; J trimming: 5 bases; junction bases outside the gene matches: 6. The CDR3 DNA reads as TGTGCCAGCAGTGCCTTGACAGGGGAGTATGGCTACACCTTC. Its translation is CASSALTGEYGYTF.

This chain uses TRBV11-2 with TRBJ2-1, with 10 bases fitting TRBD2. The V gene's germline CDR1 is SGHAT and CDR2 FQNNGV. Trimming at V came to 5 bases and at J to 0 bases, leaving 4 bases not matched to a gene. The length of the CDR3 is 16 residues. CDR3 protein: CASSIGLADSYNEQFF. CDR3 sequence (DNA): TGTGCCAGCAGCATCGGACTAGCGGACTCCTACAATGAGCAGTTCTTC. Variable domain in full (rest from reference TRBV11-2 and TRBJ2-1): EAGVAQSPRYKIIEKRQSVAFWCNPISGHATLYWYQQILGQGPKLLIQFQNNGVVDDSQLPKDRFSAERLKGVDSTLKIQPAKLEDSAVYLCASSIGLADSYNEQFFGPGTRLTVL.

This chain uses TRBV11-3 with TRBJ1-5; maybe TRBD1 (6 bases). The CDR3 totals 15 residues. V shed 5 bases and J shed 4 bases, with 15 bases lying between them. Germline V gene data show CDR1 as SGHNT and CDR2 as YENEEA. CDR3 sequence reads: CASSPRTARNQPQHF. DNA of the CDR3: TGTGCCAGCAGCCCCAGGACAGCCCGAAATCAGCCCCAGCATTTT.